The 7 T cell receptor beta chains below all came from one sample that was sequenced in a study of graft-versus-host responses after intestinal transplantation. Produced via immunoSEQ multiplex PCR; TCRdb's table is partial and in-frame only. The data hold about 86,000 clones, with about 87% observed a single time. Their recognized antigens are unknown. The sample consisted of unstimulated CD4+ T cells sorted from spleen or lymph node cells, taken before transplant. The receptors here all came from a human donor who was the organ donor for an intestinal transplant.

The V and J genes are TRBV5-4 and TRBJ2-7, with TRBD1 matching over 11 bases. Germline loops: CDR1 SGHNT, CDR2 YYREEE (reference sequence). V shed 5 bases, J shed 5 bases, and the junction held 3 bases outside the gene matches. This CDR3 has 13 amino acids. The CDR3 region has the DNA TGTGCCAGCAGTACGGGACAGGGGGACGAGCAGTACTTC. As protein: CASSTGQGDEQYF.

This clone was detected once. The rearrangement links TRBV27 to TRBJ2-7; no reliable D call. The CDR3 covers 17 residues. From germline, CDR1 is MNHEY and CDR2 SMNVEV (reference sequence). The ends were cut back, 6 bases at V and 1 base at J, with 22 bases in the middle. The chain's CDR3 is CASRLNGVGSGSYEQYF. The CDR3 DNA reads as TGTGCCAGCAGGCTGAACGGCGTCGGATCCGGGTCCTACGAGCAGTACTTC.

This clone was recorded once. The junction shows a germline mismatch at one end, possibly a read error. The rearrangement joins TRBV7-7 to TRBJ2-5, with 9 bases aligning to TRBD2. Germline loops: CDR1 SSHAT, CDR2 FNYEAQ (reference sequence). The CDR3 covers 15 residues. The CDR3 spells CASSSGGTVGETQYF. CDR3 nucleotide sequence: TGTGCTAGCAGCAGCGGGGGGACCGTCGGAGAGACCCAGTACTTC.

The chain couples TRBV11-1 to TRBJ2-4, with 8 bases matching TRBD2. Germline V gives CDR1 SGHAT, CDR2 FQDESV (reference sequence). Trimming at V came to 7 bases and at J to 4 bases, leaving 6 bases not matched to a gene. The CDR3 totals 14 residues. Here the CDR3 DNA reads TGTGCCAGCAAACCCGGGACTAGAAAAAACATTCAGTACTTC. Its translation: CASKPGTRKNIQYF.

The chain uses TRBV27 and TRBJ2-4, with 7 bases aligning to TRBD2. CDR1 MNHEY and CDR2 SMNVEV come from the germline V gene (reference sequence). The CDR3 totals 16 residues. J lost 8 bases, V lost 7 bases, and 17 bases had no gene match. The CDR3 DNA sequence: TGTGCCAGCACCATACTGGCGGGAGCAGAGGTCCACATTCAGTACTTC. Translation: CASTILAGAEVHIQYF.

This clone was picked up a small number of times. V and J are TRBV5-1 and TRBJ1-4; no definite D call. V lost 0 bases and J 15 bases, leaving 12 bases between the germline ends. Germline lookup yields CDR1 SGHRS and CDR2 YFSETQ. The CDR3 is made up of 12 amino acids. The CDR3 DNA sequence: TGCGCCAGCAGCTTGGCCGGCGGCCACTTGTTTTTT. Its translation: CASSLAGGHLFF. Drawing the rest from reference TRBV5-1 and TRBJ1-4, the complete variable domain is KAGVTQTPRYLIKTRGQQVTLSCSPISGHRSVSWYQQTPGQGLQFLFEYFSETQRNKGNFPGRFSGRQFSNSRSEMNVSTLELGDSALYLCASSLAGGHLFFGSGTQLSVL.

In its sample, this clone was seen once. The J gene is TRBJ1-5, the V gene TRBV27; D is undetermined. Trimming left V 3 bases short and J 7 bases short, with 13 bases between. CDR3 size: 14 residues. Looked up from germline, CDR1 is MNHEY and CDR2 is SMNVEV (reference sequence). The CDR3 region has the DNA TGTGCCAGCAGTTTGGAACGGAACGGGCAGCCCCAGCATTTT. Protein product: CASSLERNGQPQHF.